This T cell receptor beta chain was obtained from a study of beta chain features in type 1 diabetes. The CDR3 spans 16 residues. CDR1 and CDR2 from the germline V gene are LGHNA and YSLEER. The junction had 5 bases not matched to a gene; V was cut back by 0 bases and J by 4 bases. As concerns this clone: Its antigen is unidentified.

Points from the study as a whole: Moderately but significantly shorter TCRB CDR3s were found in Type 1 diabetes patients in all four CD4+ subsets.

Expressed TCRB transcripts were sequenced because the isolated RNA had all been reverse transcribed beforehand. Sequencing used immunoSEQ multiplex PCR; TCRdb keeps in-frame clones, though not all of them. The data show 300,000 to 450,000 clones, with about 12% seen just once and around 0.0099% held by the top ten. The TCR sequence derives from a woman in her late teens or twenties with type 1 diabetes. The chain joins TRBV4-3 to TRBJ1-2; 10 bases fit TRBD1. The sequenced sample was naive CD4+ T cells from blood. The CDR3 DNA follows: TGCGCCAGCAGCCAAGATTCGACAGGGGGCGTCTATGGCTACACCTTC. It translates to CASSQDSTGGVYGYTF.